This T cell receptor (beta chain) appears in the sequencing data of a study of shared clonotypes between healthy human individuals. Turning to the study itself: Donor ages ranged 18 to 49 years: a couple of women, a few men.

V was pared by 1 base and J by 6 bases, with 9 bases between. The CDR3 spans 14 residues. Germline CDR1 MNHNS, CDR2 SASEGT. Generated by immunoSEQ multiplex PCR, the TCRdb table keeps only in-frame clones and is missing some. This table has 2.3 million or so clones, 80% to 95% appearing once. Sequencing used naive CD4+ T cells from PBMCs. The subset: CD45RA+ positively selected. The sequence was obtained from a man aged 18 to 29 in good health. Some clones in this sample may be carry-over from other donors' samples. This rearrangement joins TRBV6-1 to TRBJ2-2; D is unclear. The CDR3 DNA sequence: TGTGCCAGCAGTGAAGGGCCCTATGCCGGGGAGCTGTTTTTT. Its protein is CASSEGPYAGELFF.